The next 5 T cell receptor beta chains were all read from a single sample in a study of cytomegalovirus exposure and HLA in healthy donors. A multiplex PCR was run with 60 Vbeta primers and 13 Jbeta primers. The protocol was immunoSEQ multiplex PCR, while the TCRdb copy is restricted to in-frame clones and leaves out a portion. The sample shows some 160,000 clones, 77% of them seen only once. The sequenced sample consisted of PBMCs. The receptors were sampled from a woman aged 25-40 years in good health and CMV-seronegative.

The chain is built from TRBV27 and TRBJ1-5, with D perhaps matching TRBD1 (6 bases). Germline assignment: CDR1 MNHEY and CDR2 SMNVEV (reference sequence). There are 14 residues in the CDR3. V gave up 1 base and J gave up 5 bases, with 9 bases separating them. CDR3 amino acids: CASSLLGGDQPQHF. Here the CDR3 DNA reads TGTGCCAGCAGTTTATTAGGGGGTGATCAGCCCCAGCATTTT.

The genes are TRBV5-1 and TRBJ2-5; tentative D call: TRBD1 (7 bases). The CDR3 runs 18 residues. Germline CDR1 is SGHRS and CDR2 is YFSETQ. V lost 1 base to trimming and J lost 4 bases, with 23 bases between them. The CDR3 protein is CASSLIESGGGYGETQYF. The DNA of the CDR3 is TGCGCCAGCAGCTTGATTGAGTCAGGGGGAGGTTATGGAGAGACCCAGTACTTC.

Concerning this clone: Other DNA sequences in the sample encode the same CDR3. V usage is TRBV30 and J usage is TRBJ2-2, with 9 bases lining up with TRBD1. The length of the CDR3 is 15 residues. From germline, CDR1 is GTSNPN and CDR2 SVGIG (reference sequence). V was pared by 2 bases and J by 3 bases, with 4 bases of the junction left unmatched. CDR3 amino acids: CAWSRGQGYTGELFF. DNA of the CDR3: TGTGCCTGGAGTAGGGGACAGGGCTACACCGGGGAGCTGTTTTTT.

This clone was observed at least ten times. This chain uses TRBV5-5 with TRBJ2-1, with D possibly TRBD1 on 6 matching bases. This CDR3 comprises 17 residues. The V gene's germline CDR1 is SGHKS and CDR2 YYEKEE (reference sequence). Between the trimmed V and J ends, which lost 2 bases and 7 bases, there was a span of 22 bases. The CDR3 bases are TGTGCCAGCAGCTTCCGGGGCCCCCAGGGGTGGAATAATGAGCAGTTCTTC. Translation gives CASSFRGPQGWNNEQFF.

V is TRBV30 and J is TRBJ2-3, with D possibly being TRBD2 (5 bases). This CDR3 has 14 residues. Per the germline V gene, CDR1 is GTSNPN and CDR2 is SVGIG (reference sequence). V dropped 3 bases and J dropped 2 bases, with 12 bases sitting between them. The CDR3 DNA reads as TGTGCCTGGAGGAGCGGAACTGACACAGATACGCAGTATTTT. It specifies CAWRSGTDTDTQYF.